The 4 T cell receptor beta chains below all came from one sample that was sequenced in a study of control samples from healthy donors and cancer patients. Some clones are missing from TCRdb's copy, which holds only in-frame ones; the method was immunoSEQ multiplex PCR. The sample records tens of thousands of clones, around 91% being singletons. What was sequenced was PBMCs. The source of these receptors is a man in his sixties with colorectal cancer.

The rearrangement joins TRBV30 to TRBJ2-2, with TRBD1 as a possible D gene (5 bases). V lost 3 bases and J 9 bases, leaving 17 bases between the germline ends. There are 14 residues in the CDR3. Germline loops: CDR1 GTSNPN, CDR2 SVGIG (reference sequence). The CDR3 coding sequence is TGTGCCTGGAGGGGGCAGGGCAAACCCTGGGAGCTGTTTTTT. Protein: CAWRGQGKPWELFF.

The chain uses TRBV18 and TRBJ2-3, with 8 bases aligning to TRBD1. The CDR3 loop spans 15 amino acids. Germline V gene sequence: CDR1 KGHSH, CDR2 LQKENI. The V and J ends lost 3 bases and 0 bases, in that order; junction bases with no gene match: 2. The CDR3 sequence is CASSPDRVSTDTQYF. The CDR3 nucleotides are TGTGCCAGCTCACCGGACAGGGTGAGCACAGATACGCAGTATTTT.

This chain joins TRBV27 and TRBJ1-6; perhaps TRBD1 as D (6 bases). The CDR3 is 14 residues long. V shed 5 bases and J shed 7 bases, with 12 bases lying between them. Germline V lookup: CDR1 MNHEY, CDR2 SMNVEV (reference sequence). The CDR3 sequence: CASSQLGGNSPLHF. The CDR3 region has the DNA TGTGCCAGCAGTCAGCTAGGGGGGAATTCACCCCTCCACTTT.

The chain is built from TRBV27 and TRBJ2-7; D perhaps matches TRBD2 (5 bases). V lost 8 bases and J 2 bases, leaving 10 bases between the germline ends. CDR1 is MNHEY, CDR2 SMNVEV, per germline (reference sequence). The CDR3 has 12 amino acids. In DNA, the CDR3 is TGTGCCAGCGCGGGTAATCCCTACGAGCAGTACTTC. Translating gives CASAGNPYEQYF.